This passage covers 21 T cell receptor beta chains from one sample sequenced in a study of T-cell memory formation after mild COVID-19. MiXCR was run by TCRdb on the 5' RACE reads, yielding one entry per CDR3 protein. This table has hundreds of thousands of distinct CDR3 sequences, approximately 20% appearing once. The sequencing input was PBMCs or a T cell subset sorted from them (not recorded which). The source of these receptors is a man between 18 and 29 years old who had mild COVID-19 (a few samples of this study predate the infection). Cell type and time point are not known.

The table lists this clonotype with a few counts. The chain employs TRBV24-1 and TRBJ2-2; 7 nucleotides align to TRBD1. The germline V gene has CDR1 KGHDR and CDR2 SFDVKD. V shed 4 bases and J 5 bases; nucleotides not matched to a gene: 6. The CDR3 has 15 amino acids. The DNA of the CDR3 is TGTGCCACCAGTGACAGGACAGGATCTACCGGGGAGCTGTTTTTT. Its translation is CATSDRTGSTGELFF.

V is TRBV7-3 and J is TRBJ2-3; D not resolved. V was pared by 1 base and J by 4 bases, with 9 bases between. Germline V gene data show CDR1 as SGHTA and CDR2 as FQGTGA. CDR3 length equals 14 residues. This chain's CDR3 is CASSLNPVPDTQYF. The CDR3 DNA follows: TGTGCCAGCAGCTTAAATCCTGTACCAGATACGCAGTATTTT.

This clonotype occurred a few times. The chain carries TRBV9 and TRBJ1-2; D gene unclear. The germline gives CDR1 SGDLS, CDR2 YYNGEE. The CDR3 extends over 16 amino acids. Trimming cost V 5 bases and J 4 bases, with 21 bases left between them. The CDR3 DNA reads TGTGCCAGCAGGTCTACCCGACGGGGAAGTGGCTATGGCTACACCTTC. Protein product: CASRSTRRGSGYGYTF. The full variable domain, with the rest looked up from reference TRBV9 and TRBJ1-2, is DSGVTQTPKHLITATGQRVTLRCSPRSGDLSVYWYQQSLDQGLQFLIQYYNGEERAKGNILERFSAQQFPDLHSELNLSSLELGDSALYFCASRSTRRGSGYGYTFGSGTRLTVV.

This clonotype was seen a few times. The chain employs TRBV4-1 and TRBJ2-5; tentative D call: TRBD2 (5 bases). Between the trimmed V and J ends, which lost 6 bases and 0 bases, there was a span of 8 bases. The germline V gene has CDR1 MGHRA and CDR2 YSYEKL. The CDR3 is 13 residues long. CDR3 amino acids: CASSPGNQETQYF. The CDR3 DNA reads as TGCGCCAGCAGTCCCGGGAACCAAGAGACCCAGTACTTC.

This clonotype was recorded a few times. The chain uses TRBV10-3 and TRBJ2-7; 12 bases are shared with TRBD1. Germline loops: CDR1 ENHRY, CDR2 SYGVKD. V lost 5 bases to trimming and J lost 0 bases; unmatched junction nucleotides: 2. The CDR3 is 15 amino acids. CDR3 DNA: TGTGCCATCAGTCCGGGACAGGGGGCCTCCTACGAGCAGTACTTC. This sequence encodes CAISPGQGASYEQYF.

The V gene is TRBV28, the J gene TRBJ2-6; 8 bases map to TRBD1. CDR1 and CDR2 (germline): MDHEN, SYDVKM. CDR3 size: 18 residues. V was clipped by 1 base and J by 1 base; unmatched bases: 6. The CDR3 region is CASSLFRTGRSGANVLTF. The CDR3 DNA follows: TGTGCCAGCAGTTTATTCCGGACAGGGCGGTCTGGGGCCAACGTCCTGACTTTC. Filled out from reference TRBV28 and TRBJ2-6, the complete variable domain reads DVKVTQSSRYLVKRTGEKVFLECVQDMDHENMFWYRQDPGLGLRLIYFSYDVKMKEKGDIPEGYSVSREKKERFSLILESASTNQTSMYLCASSLFRTGRSGANVLTFGAGSRLTVL.

This chain joins TRBV13 and TRBJ2-7; TRBD1 matches at 7 bases. Germline CDR1 is PRHDT and CDR2 is FYEKMQ (reference sequence). V dropped 5 bases and J dropped 0; count of bases not matched to a gene: 7. The CDR3 runs to 15 residues. CDR3 DNA: TGTGCCAGCAGCCACCGGGACAGATCCTCCTACGAGCAGTACTTC. Protein sequence: CASSHRDRSSYEQYF.

This clonotype was seen many times. V is TRBV20-1 and J is TRBJ1-1; D perhaps matches TRBD1 (5 bases). Germline assignment: CDR1 DFQATT and CDR2 SNEGSKA (reference sequence). The ends were cut back, 5 bases at V and 2 bases at J, with 9 bases in the middle. CDR3 length: 12 amino acids. The CDR3 loop reads CSALGPNTEAFF. CDR3 DNA sequence: TGCAGTGCTTTGGGGCCTAACACTGAAGCTTTCTTT.

This clonotype has ten or more counts. This chain joins TRBV7-2 and TRBJ2-5, with a possible D match to TRBD1 (5 bases). Germline V lookup: CDR1 SGHTA, CDR2 FQGNSA. This CDR3 has 14 residues. The V and J ends lost 1 base and 1 base respectively, with 7 bases between them. DNA for the CDR3: TGTGCCAGCAGCTTAGGGGGCAGCCAAGAGACCCAGTACTTC. This sequence encodes CASSLGGSQETQYF.

This clonotype has just a few counts. The CDR3 sequence: CSAAYGTARNTQYF. CDR3 bases: TGCAGCGCAGCATACGGGACTGCTAGGAATACGCAGTATTTT. This sequence joins TRBV29-1 and TRBJ2-3; D might be TRBD2 (6 bases). Germline V gene lookup returns CDR1 SQVTM and CDR2 ANQGSEA. This CDR3 has 14 amino acids. The ends were cut back, 7 bases at V and 7 bases at J, with 21 bases in the middle.

The chain has TRBV14 and TRBJ2-7; D is unresolved. This CDR3 has 14 residues. Germline loops: CDR1 SGHDN, CDR2 FVKESK. V was trimmed by 1 base and J by 7 bases, leaving 14 bases between them. This chain's CDR3 is CASSQGSRAGEQYF. The CDR3 DNA reads as TGTGCCAGCAGCCAAGGTTCCCGGGCTGGGGAGCAGTACTTC. The full variable domain, in which reference TRBV14 and TRBJ2-7 provide the parts outside the CDR3, is EAGVTQFPSHSVIEKGQTVTLRCDPISGHDNLYWYRRVMGKEIKFLLHFVKESKQDESGMPNNRFLAERTGGTYSTLKVQPAELEDSGVYFCASSQGSRAGEQYFGPGTRLTVT.

This clonotype has only a few counts. The chain carries TRBV4-1 and TRBJ1-1, with D possibly TRBD1 on 5 matching bases. The CDR3 runs to 13 residues. Germline values: CDR1 MGHRA, CDR2 YSYEKL. Deletions cut 2 bases from V and 5 bases from J, with 9 bases between. The CDR3 nucleotides are TGCGCCAGCAGCCAACCTCAGGGTACTGAAGCTTTCTTT. Residues: CASSQPQGTEAFF.

This clonotype was seen a handful of times. The chain employs TRBV23-1 and TRBJ2-7; D possibly corresponds to TRBD1 (6 bases). TRBV23-1 is flagged as an ORF with uncertain function. The CDR3 contains 15 residues. Trimming removed 3 bases from V and 0 bases from J, with 12 bases in between. The CDR3 spells CASSHRRDTSYEQYF. The CDR3 DNA follows: TGCGCCAGCAGTCACCGCCGGGACACCTCCTACGAGCAGTACTTC.

The chain is built from TRBV7-9 and TRBJ2-4; D not certain. Trimming left V 4 bases short and J 8 bases short, with 21 bases between. The CDR3 has 16 residues. The germline CDR1 and CDR2 sequences are SEHNR and FQNEAQ (reference sequence). DNA for the CDR3: TGTGCCAGCAGCTGGGCCCATTTGATGGGAAAGGACATTCAGTACTTC. It is translated as CASSWAHLMGKDIQYF.

The chain combines TRBV4-1 with TRBJ1-1, with D unresolved. Trimming pared 1 base from V and 1 base from J, leaving 10 bases between. Germline CDR1 and CDR2: MGHRA and YSYEKL. The CDR3 is made up of 15 amino acids. The CDR3 reads CASSQVGVWNTEAFF. CDR3 DNA: TGCGCCAGCAGCCAAGTAGGAGTTTGGAACACTGAAGCTTTCTTT.

The rearrangement links TRBV21-1 to TRBJ2-2; the D call TRBD1 from the table was never checked on the DNA. TRBV21-1 is a listed pseudogene. There are 16 residues in the CDR3. CDR3 nucleotide sequence: TGTGCCAGCAGCACCCCCGGGCGGGGAGGCACCGGGGAGCTGTTTTTT. It encodes CASSTPGRGGTGELFF.

This clonotype was seen a few times. The chain is built from TRBV20-1 and TRBJ2-1; 8 positions agree with TRBD1. The CDR3 covers 15 residues. Germline V gene sequence: CDR1 DFQATT, CDR2 SNEGSKA (reference sequence). V lost 3 bases to trimming and J lost 7 bases; unmatched junction nucleotides: 11. CDR3: CSARDWQGAGNEQFF. CDR3 in DNA: TGCAGTGCTAGGGATTGGCAGGGGGCTGGGAATGAGCAGTTCTTC.

CDR3 amino acids: CASSHPVGGQETQYF. The CDR3 DNA follows: TGCGCCAGCAGTCACCCGGTAGGGGGGCAAGAGACCCAGTACTTC. The chain links TRBV5-1 to TRBJ2-5, with D perhaps TRBD1 or TRBD2 (6 bases each). Between the trimmed V and J ends, which lost 5 bases and 2 bases, there was a span of 16 bases. The CDR3 totals 15 residues. The V gene's germline CDR1 is SGHRS and CDR2 YFSETQ.

The chain recombines TRBV12-3 or TRBV12-4 with TRBJ1-5, with D uncertain. Trimming took 4 bases from V and 7 from J, leaving 8 bases between them. The CDR3 covers 12 residues. CDR3 nucleotides: TGTGCCAGCAGTTGGGGTCAACAGCCCCAGCATTTT. Its protein product is CASSWGQQPQHF.

A few counts support this clonotype. The rearrangement links TRBV4-1 to TRBJ2-2; TRBD1 aligns across 8 bases. Trimming took 4 bases from V and 1 from J; bases not matched to a gene: 5. Germline CDR1 MGHRA, CDR2 YSYEKL. The CDR3 covers 16 residues. The CDR3 sequence: CASSRPGTGNTGELFF. The CDR3 DNA is TGCGCCAGCAGCCGGCCAGGGACAGGGAACACCGGGGAGCTGTTTTTT.

V gene TRBV29-1 combines with J gene TRBJ2-2, with 9 bases lining up with TRBD2. Germline CDR1 is SQVTM and CDR2 is ANQGSEA. CDR3 size: 16 residues. V shed 3 bases, J shed 5 bases, and the junction held 10 bases outside the gene matches. In DNA form, the CDR3 reads TGCAGCGTTGACTTGCGGACTAGCGAAGTTACCGGGGAGCTGTTTTTT. It specifies CSVDLRTSEVTGELFF.